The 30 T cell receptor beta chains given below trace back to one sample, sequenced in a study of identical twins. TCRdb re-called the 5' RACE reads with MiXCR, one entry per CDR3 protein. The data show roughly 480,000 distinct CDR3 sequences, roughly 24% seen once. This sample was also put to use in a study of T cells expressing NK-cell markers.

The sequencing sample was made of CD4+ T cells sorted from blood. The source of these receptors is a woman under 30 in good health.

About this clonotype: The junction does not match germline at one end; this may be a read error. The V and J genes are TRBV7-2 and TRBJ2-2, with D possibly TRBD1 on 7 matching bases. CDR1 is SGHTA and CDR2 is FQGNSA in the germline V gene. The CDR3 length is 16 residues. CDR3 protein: CASTLRGGAGTGELFF. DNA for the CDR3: TGTGCCAGCACCTTAAGAGGGGGCGCGGGAACCGGGGAGCTGTTTTTT.

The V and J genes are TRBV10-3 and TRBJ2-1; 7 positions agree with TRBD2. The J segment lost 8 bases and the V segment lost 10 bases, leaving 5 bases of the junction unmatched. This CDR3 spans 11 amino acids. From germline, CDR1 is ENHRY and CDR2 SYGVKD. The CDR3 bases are TGTGCCACCGGACGGGGGGATGAGCAGTTCTTC. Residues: CATGRGDEQFF.

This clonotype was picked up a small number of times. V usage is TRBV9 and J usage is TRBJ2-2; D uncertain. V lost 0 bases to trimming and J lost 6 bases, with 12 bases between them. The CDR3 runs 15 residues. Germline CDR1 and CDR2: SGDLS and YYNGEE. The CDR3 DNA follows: TGTGCCAGCAGCGTAGGGGTAGCAGTTGCCGGGGAGCTGTTTTTT. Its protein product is CASSVGVAVAGELFF.

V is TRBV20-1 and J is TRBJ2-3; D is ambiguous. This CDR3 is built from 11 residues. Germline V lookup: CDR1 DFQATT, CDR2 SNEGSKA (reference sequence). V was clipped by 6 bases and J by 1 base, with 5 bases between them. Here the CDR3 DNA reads TGCAGTGCCACCGGCACAGATACGCAGTATTTT. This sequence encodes CSATGTDTQYF.

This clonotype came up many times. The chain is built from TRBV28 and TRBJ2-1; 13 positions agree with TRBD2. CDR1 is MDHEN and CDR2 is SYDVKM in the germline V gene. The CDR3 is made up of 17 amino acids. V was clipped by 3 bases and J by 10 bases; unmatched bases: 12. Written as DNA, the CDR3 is TGTGCCAGCAGTTTGCGACCCCAGGGGACTAGCGGGGAAGAGCAGTTCTTC. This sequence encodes CASSLRPQGTSGEEQFF.

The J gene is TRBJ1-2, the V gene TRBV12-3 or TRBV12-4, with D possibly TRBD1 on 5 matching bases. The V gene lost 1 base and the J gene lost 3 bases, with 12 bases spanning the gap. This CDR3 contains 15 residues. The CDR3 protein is CASSLGRGGDYGYTF. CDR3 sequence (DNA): TGTGCCAGCAGTTTAGGTAGAGGAGGGGACTATGGCTACACCTTC.

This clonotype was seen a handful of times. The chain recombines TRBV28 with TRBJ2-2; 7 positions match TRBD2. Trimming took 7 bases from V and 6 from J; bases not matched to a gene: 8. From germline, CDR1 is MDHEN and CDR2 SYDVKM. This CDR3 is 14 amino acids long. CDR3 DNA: TGTGCCAGCAACTCGGGGGGATTGGCCGGGGAGCTGTTTTTT. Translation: CASNSGGLAGELFF.

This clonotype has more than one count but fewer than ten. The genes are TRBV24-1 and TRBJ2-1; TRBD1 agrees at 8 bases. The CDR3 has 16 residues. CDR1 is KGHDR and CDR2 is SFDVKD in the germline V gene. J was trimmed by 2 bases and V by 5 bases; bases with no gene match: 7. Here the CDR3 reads CATSGGQGTPYNEQFF. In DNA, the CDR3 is TGTGCCACCAGTGGAGGACAGGGAACCCCCTACAATGAGCAGTTCTTC.

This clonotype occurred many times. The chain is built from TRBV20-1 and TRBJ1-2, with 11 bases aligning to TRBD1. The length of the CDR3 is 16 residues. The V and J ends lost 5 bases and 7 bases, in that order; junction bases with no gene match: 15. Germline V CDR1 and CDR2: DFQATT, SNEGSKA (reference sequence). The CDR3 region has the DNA TGCAGTGCTGGCCCAATTAGGGGACAGGGGGGAGGTGGCTACACCTTC. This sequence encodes CSAGPIRGQGGGGYTF.

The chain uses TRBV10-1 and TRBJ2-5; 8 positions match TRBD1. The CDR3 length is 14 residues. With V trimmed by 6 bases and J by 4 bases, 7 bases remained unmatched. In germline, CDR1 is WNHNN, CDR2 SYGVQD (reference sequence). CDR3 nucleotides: TGCGCCAGCAGCGTGGACAGGGTGGGAGAGACCCAGTACTTC. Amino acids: CASSVDRVGETQYF.

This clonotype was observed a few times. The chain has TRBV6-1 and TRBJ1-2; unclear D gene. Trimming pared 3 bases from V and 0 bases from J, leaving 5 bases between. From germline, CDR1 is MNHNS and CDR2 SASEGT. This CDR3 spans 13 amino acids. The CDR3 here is CASSELSNYGYTF. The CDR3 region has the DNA TGTGCCAGCAGTGAGTTGTCTAACTATGGCTACACCTTC.

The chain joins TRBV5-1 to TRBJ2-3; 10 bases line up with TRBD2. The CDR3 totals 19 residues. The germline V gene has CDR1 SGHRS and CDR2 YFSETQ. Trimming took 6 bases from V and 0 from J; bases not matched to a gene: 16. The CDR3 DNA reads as TGCGCCAGCAACCCGGGGGCTAGCGGGGGTTCTCAGAGCACAGATACGCAGTATTTT. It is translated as CASNPGASGGSQSTDTQYF.

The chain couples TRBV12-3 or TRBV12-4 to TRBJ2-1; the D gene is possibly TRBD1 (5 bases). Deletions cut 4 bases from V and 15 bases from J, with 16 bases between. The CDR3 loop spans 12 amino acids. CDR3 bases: TGTGCCAGCAGTTACGACAGTTTCGGATGGTTCTTC. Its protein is CASSYDSFGWFF.

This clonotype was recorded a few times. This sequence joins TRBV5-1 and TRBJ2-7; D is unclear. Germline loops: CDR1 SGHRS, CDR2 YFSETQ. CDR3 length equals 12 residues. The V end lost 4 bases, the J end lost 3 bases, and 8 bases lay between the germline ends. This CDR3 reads CASSPSLYEQYF. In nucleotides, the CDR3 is TGCGCCAGCAGCCCGAGTCTCTACGAGCAGTACTTC. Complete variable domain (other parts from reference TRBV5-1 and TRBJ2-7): KAGVTQTPRYLIKTRGQQVTLSCSPISGHRSVSWYQQTPGQGLQFLFEYFSETQRNKGNFPGRFSGRQFSNSRSEMNVSTLELGDSALYLCASSPSLYEQYFGPGTRLTVT.

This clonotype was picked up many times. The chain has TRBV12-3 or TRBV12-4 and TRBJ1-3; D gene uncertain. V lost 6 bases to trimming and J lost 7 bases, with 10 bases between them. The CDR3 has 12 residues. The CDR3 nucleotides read TGTGCCAGCAGCCTCCCCTCGAACACCATATATTTT. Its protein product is CASSLPSNTIYF.

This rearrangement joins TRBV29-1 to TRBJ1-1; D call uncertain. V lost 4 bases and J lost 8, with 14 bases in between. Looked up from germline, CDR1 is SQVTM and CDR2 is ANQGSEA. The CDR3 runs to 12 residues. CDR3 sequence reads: CSVVRAATEAFF. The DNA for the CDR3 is TGCAGCGTTGTGAGGGCGGCCACCGAAGCTTTCTTT.

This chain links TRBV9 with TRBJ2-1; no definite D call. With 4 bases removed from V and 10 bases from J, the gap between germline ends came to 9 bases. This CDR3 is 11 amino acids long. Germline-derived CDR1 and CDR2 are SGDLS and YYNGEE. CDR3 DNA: TGTGCCAGCAGCCACGTAGGAGAGCAGTTCTTC. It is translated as CASSHVGEQFF.

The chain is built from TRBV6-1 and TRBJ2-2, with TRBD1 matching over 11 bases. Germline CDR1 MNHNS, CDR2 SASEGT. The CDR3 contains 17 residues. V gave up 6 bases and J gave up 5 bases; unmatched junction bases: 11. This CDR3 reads CASRQQPGQGVTGELFF. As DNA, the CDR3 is TGTGCCAGCAGACAACAACCGGGACAGGGGGTGACCGGGGAGCTGTTTTTT.

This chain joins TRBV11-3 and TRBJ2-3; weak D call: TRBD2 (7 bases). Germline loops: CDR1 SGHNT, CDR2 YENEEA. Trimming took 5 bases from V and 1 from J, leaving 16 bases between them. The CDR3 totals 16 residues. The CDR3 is CASSPRGGGRTDTQYF. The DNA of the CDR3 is TGTGCCAGCAGCCCCAGGGGCGGGGGACGCACAGATACGCAGTATTTT.

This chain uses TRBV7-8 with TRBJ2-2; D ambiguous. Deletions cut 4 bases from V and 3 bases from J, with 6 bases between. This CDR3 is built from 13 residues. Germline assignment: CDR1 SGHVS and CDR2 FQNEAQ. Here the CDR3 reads CASSSDYTGELFF. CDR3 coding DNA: TGTGCCAGCAGCTCTGACTACACCGGGGAGCTGTTTTTT.

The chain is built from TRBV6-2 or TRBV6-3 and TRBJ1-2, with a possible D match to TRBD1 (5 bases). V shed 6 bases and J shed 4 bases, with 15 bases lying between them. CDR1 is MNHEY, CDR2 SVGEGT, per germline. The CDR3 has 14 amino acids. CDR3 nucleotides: TGTGCCAGCAGATTTACGGGGCTCCTCTATGGCTACACCTTC. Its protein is CASRFTGLLYGYTF.

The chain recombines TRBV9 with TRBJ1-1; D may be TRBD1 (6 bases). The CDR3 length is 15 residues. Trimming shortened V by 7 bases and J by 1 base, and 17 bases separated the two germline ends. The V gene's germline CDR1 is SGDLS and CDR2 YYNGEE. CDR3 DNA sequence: TGTGCCAGCTCACGAGGGGGTCAAGAGAACACTGAAGCTTTCTTT. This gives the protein CASSRGGQENTEAFF.

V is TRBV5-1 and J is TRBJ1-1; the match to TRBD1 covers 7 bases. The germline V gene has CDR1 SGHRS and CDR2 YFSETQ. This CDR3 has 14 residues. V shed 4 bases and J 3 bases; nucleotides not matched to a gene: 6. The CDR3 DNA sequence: TGCGCCAGCAGCCTCACAGGGGTGGACACTGAAGCTTTCTTT. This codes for CASSLTGVDTEAFF. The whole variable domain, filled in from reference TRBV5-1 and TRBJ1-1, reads KAGVTQTPRYLIKTRGQQVTLSCSPISGHRSVSWYQQTPGQGLQFLFEYFSETQRNKGNFPGRFSGRQFSNSRSEMNVSTLELGDSALYLCASSLTGVDTEAFFGQGTRLTVV.

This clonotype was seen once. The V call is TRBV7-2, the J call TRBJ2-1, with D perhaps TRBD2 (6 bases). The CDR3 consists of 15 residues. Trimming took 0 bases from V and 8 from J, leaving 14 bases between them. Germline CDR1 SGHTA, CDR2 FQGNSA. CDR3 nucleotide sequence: TGTGCCAGCAGCTTAGCTGGCGGGATGTGGGATGAGCAGTTCTTC. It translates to CASSLAGGMWDEQFF. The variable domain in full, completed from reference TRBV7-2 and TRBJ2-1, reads GAGVSQSPSNKVTEKGKDVELRCDPISGHTALYWYRQSLGQGLEFLIYFQGNSAPDKSGLPSDRFSAERTGGSVSTLTIQRTQQEDSAVYLCASSLAGGMWDEQFFGPGTRLTVL.

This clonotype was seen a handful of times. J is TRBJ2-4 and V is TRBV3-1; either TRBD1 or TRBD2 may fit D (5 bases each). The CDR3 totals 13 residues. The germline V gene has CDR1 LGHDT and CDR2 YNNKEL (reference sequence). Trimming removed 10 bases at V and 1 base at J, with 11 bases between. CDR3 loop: CAIGTPAKNIQYF. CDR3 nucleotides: TGTGCCATCGGGACCCCTGCCAAAAACATTCAGTACTTC. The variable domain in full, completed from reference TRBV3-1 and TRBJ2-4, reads DTAVSQTPKYLVTQMGNDKSIKCEQNLGHDTMYWYKQDSKKFLKIMFSYNNKELIINETVPNRFSPKSPDKAHLNLHINSLELGDSAVYFCAIGTPAKNIQYFGAGTRLSVL.

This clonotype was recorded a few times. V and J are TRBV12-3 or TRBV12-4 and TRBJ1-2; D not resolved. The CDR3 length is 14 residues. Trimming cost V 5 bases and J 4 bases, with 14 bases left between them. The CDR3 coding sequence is TGTGCCAGCAGTCCCTCGACGGCAGCCTATGGCTACACCTTC. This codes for CASSPSTAAYGYTF.

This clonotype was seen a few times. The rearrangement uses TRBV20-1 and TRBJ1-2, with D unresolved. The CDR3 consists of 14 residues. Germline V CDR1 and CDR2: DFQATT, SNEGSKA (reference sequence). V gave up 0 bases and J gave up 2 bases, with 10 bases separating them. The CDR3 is CSARDPSSNYGYTF. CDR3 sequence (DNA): TGCAGTGCTAGAGATCCCTCCTCAAACTATGGCTACACCTTC.

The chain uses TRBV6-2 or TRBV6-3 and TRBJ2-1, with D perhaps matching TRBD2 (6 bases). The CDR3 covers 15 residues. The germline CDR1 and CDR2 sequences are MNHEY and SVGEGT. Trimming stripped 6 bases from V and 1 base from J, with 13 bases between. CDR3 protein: CASSLTTSSYNEQFF. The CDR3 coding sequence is TGTGCCAGCAGCTTAACGACTAGTTCCTACAATGAGCAGTTCTTC.

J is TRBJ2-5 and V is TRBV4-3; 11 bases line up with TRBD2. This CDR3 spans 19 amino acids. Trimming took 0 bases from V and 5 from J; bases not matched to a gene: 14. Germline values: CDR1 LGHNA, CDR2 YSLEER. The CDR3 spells CASSQDQALAGGVPETQYF. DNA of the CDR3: TGCGCCAGCAGCCAAGATCAGGCCCTAGCGGGAGGAGTCCCTGAGACCCAGTACTTC.

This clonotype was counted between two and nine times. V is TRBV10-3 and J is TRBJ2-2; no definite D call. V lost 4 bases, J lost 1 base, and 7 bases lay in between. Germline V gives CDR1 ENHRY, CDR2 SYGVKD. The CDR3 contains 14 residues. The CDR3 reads CAISVLKNTGELFF. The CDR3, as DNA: TGTGCCATCAGTGTGCTTAAGAACACCGGGGAGCTGTTTTTT.